This paragraph covers one T cell receptor (beta chain) sequence. Its matching antigen is unknown. This sample was included in a study of cytomegalovirus exposure and HLA in healthy donors. Study at large: About 84% of 398 genotyped donors fell in the Caucasian-associated ancestry cluster.

The CDR3 sequence is 15 residues long. V lost 3 bases, J lost 5 bases, and 4 bases stayed unmatched. In germline, CDR1 is SGHNT, CDR2 YYREEE (reference sequence). PCR primers comprised 60 Vbeta and 13 Jbeta primers. TCRdb's table, derived via immunoSEQ multiplex PCR, lists solely in-frame clones and lacks some. The sample contains 74,000 or so clones, around 80% of which appear only once. General study findings and limits: Presence/absence analyses rested on an assumption that sequencing depth was roughly uniform across donors. Most CMV-associated TCR beta chains appeared HLA-restricted in a later analysis.

The J gene is TRBJ2-5, the V gene TRBV5-4; 13 nucleotides agree with TRBD2. This clonotype was sampled from a man aged 45-65 years in good health and CMV-seropositive. The sample taken for sequencing was PBMCs. CDR3: CASSWTSGSLETQYF. The CDR3 bases are TGTGCCAGCAGCTGGACTAGCGGGAGTTTGGAGACCCAGTACTTC.